The 9 T cell receptor beta chains below all came from one sample that was sequenced in a study of blood T cell repertoires in COVID-19. Generated by immunoSEQ multiplex PCR, the TCRdb table keeps only in-frame clones and is missing some. The table has roughly 190,000 clones, about 87% seen once; the top ten hold approximately 4%. Material for sequencing was peripheral blood. All receptors derive from a man between 18 and 29 years old with active or convalescent COVID-19.

The chain links TRBV12-5 to TRBJ2-7, with D maybe TRBD1 (5 bases). Germline V CDR1 and CDR2: LGHNT, FRNRAP. V lost 6 bases and J lost 4, with 13 bases in between. The length of the CDR3 is 13 residues. The CDR3 DNA sequence: TGTGCTAGTGGCCCCGACAGAGATTACGAGCAGTACTTC. Amino acids: CASGPDRDYEQYF.

V gene TRBV5-1 combines with J gene TRBJ1-1; D is unclear. V lost 0 bases to trimming and J lost 0 bases, with 6 bases between them. The CDR3 loop spans 14 amino acids. Per the germline V gene, CDR1 is SGHRS and CDR2 is YFSETQ. In DNA form, the CDR3 reads TGCGCCAGCAGCTTGGGGGCGTTGAACACTGAAGCTTTCTTT. Protein sequence: CASSLGALNTEAFF. The full variable domain, in which reference TRBV5-1 and TRBJ1-1 provide the parts outside the CDR3, is KAGVTQTPRYLIKTRGQQVTLSCSPISGHRSVSWYQQTPGQGLQFLFEYFSETQRNKGNFPGRFSGRQFSNSRSEMNVSTLELGDSALYLCASSLGALNTEAFFGQGTRLTVV.

The rearrangement uses TRBV28 and TRBJ2-3; 7 nucleotides line up with TRBD2. The CDR3 runs 14 residues. Trimming removed 5 bases from V and 2 bases from J; junction bases left unmatched: 4. Germline lookup yields CDR1 MDHEN and CDR2 SYDVKM. The CDR3 DNA sequence: TGTGCCAGCAGTGGGGGGGAATACACAGATACGCAGTATTTT. Residues: CASSGGEYTDTQYF.

This clone was seen only once. The rearrangement uses TRBV4-1 and TRBJ2-3; TRBD2 matches at 10 bases. Unmatched junction bases numbered 8, after V lost 3 bases and J lost 2 bases. The CDR3 sequence is 17 residues long. Germline CDR1 reads MGHRA; CDR2 reads YSYEKL. CDR3 in amino acids: CASSHPGLADATDTQYF. The CDR3 DNA reads TGCGCCAGCAGCCATCCTGGACTAGCGGATGCCACAGATACGCAGTATTTT.

The chain employs TRBV29-1 and TRBJ2-5; maybe TRBD1 (5 bases). Trimming pared 4 bases from V and 1 base from J, leaving 7 bases between. Germline V gives CDR1 SQVTM, CDR2 ANQGSEA. This CDR3 spans 12 amino acids. This chain's CDR3 is CSVVTVQETQYF. CDR3 bases: TGCAGCGTTGTGACAGTCCAAGAGACCCAGTACTTC. Full variable domain (remainder filled in from reference TRBV29-1 and TRBJ2-5): SAVISQKPSRDICQRGTSLTIQCQVDSQVTMMFWYRQQPGQSLTLIATANQGSEATYESGFVIDKFPISRPNLTFSTLTVSNMSPEDSSIYLCSVVTVQETQYFGPGTRLLVL.

This clone has only one observation. The chain has TRBV18 and TRBJ1-1; 10 bases are a match to TRBD1. CDR1 is KGHSH and CDR2 is LQKENI in the germline V gene. The trim removed 4 bases at V and 0 bases at J, leaving 5 bases unmatched. This CDR3 region has 16 residues. DNA of the CDR3: TGTGCCAGCTCACTCGGGACAGGGGTTCTGAACACTGAAGCTTTCTTT. This encodes CASSLGTGVLNTEAFF.

V usage is TRBV5-4 and J usage is TRBJ2-2; TRBD1 matches at 9 bases. Looked up from germline, CDR1 is SGHNT and CDR2 is YYREEE (reference sequence). V shed 6 bases, J shed 2 bases, and the junction held 5 bases outside the gene matches. The length of the CDR3 is 15 residues. CDR3 region: CASTLTGGNTGELFF. In DNA form, the CDR3 reads TGTGCCAGCACTTTGACAGGGGGAAACACCGGGGAGCTGTTTTTT.

The chain uses TRBV29-1 and TRBJ2-5, with 8 positions matching TRBD1. This CDR3 comprises 13 residues. Germline-derived CDR1 and CDR2 are SQVTM and ANQGSEA. V lost 7 bases and J lost 5; bases outside the gene matches: 9. The CDR3 nucleotides are TGCAGCGCCGACAGGGGCCTTGGGGAGACCCAGTACTTC. It yields the protein CSADRGLGETQYF. Together with reference TRBV29-1 and TRBJ2-5, the CDR3 gives the full variable domain: SAVISQKPSRDICQRGTSLTIQCQVDSQVTMMFWYRQQPGQSLTLIATANQGSEATYESGFVIDKFPISRPNLTFSTLTVSNMSPEDSSIYLCSADRGLGETQYFGPGTRLLVL.

The rearrangement joins TRBV5-1 to TRBJ1-6, with 7 positions matching TRBD1. The V gene's germline CDR1 is SGHRS and CDR2 YFSETQ. The V segment lost 2 bases and the J segment 7 bases; nucleotides outside the gene matches: 6. CDR3 size: 15 residues. The CDR3 DNA is TGCGCCAGCAGCTTACAGGGGTTAAGCAATTCACCCCTCCACTTT. It is translated as CASSLQGLSNSPLHF. The full variable domain, with the rest looked up from reference TRBV5-1 and TRBJ1-6, is KAGVTQTPRYLIKTRGQQVTLSCSPISGHRSVSWYQQTPGQGLQFLFEYFSETQRNKGNFPGRFSGRQFSNSRSEMNVSTLELGDSALYLCASSLQGLSNSPLHFGNGTRLTVT.